The clone carrying this TCR beta chain showed up just once. Per the authors' pipeline: Using reference gene primer amplification, nucleated cell counts were estimated. Assay used: immunoSEQ multiplex PCR; TCRdb lists only in-frame clones, some missing. The V and J calls and the clone size are those of that table, but D and trimming were determined from the DNA. The sample has about 210,000 clones; about 86% are singletons. The CDR3 has 13 amino acids. Germline values: CDR1 SGHDN, CDR2 FVKESK. Deletions cut 3 bases from V and 2 bases from J, with 7 bases between. These data originate in a study of blood T cell repertoires in COVID-19. About the study: Whether acute or convalescent, the COVID-19 samples came from the United States, Italy and Spain. PBMCs, B-cell-depleted T cells, or T cells were the source of the cDNA or gDNA that made up the material.

Material for sequencing was peripheral blood. This TCR was recovered from a man aged 18-30 years with active or convalescent COVID-19. The chain joins TRBV14 to TRBJ1-2; a possible D gene is TRBD1 (5 bases). CDR3 bases: TGTGCCAGCAGCCAGGGACTCAACTATGGCTACACCTTC. Its protein product is CASSQGLNYGYTF.